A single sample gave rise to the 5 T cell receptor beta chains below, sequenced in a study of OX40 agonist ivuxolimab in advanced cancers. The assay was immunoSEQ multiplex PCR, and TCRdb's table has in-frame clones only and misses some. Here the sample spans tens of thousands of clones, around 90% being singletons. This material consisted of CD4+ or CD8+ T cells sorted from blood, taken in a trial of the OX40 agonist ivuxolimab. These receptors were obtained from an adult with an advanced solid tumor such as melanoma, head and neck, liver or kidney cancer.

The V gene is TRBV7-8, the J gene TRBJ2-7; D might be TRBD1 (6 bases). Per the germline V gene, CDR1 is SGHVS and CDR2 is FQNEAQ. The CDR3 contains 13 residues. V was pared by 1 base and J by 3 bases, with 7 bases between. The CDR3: CASSLGQDYEQYF. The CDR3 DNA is TGTGCCAGCAGCTTAGGACAGGACTACGAGCAGTACTTC. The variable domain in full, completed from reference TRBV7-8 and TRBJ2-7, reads GAGVSQSPRYKVAKRGQDVALRCDPISGHVSLFWYQQALGQGPEFLTYFQNEAQLDKSGLPSDRFFAERPEGSVSTLKIQRTQQEDSAVYLCASSLGQDYEQYFGPGTRLTVT.

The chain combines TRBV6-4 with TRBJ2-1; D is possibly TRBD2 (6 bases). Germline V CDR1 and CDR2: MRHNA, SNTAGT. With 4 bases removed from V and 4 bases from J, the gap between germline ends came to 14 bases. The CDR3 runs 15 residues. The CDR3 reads CASSALGGPYNEQFF. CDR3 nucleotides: TGTGCCAGCAGTGCACTGGGGGGTCCTTACAATGAGCAGTTCTTC.

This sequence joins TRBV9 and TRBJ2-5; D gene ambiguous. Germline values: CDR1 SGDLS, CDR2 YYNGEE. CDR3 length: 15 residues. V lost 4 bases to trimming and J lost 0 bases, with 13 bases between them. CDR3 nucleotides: TGTGCCAGCAGCCAGCAAGGCCAGCACCAAGAGACCCAGTACTTC. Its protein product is CASSQQGQHQETQYF.

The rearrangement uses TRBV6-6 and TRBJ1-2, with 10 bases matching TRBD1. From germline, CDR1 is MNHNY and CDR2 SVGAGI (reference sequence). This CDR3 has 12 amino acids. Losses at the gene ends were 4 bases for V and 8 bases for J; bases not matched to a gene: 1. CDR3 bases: TGTGCCAGCAGTTCGACAGGGGGCGGCTACACCTTC. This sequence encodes CASSSTGGGYTF.

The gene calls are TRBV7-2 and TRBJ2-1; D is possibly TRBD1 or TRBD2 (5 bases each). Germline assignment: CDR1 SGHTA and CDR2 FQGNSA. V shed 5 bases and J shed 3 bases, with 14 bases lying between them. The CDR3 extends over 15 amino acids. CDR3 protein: CASSQGDRDYNEQFF. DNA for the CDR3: TGTGCCAGCAGCCAGGGAGACAGAGACTACAATGAGCAGTTCTTC.